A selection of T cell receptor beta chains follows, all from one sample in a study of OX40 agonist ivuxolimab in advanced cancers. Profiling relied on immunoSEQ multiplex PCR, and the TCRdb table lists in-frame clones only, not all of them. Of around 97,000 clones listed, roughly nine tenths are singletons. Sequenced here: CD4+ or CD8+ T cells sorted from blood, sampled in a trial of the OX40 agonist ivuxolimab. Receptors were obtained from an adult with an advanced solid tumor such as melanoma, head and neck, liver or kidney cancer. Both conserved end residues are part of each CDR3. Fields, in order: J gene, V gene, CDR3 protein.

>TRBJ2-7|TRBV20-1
CSAVGRDEQYF
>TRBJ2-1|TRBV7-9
CASSLAGLAGREQFF
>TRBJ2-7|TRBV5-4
CASSFAGQGYEQYF
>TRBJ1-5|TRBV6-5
CASSYSIWDSNQPQHF
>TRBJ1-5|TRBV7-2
CASSLIQGGQPQHF
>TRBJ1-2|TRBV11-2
CASSFPKSGYTF
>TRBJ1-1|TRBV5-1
CASSLPQGNTEAFF
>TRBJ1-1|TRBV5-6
CASSLLVTGYPTEAFF
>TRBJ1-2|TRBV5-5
CASSLATAGRVYGYTF
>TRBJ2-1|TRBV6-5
CASSYGIGEQFF
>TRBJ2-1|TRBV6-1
CASSAGTSQNEQFF
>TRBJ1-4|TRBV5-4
CASSLGLSATNEKLFF
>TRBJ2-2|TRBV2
CASSPRTVNTGELFF
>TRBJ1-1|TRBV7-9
CASSLAAAGGTEAFF
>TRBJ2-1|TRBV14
CASSQGASGRGKSYNEQFF
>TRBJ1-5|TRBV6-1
CASRTGNNQPQHF
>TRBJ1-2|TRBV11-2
CASSFGRAGGYTF
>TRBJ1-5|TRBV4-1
CASSQVVGDYSNQPQHF
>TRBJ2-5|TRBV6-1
CASSAPSGETQYF
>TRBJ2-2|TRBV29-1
CSVTSGGSTGELFF
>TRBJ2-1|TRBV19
CASSMFGIQAGNEQFF
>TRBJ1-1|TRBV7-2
CASSQKGGTEAFF
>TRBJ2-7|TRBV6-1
CASSSRLGPYEQYF
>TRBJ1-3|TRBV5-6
CASSSQGKSGNTIYF
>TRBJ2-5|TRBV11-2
CASRTGTVFQETQYF
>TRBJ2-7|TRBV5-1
CASSSSRGGYEQYF
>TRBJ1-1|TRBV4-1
CASSQTGVSTEAFF
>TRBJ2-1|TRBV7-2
CASSEYLVRIQYEQFF
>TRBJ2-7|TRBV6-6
CATKGGGGYEQYF
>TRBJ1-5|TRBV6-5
CASRGTGEWQPQHF
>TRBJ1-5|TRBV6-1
CASSERGASNQPQHF
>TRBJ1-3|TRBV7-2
CASSLVGPHSGNTIYF
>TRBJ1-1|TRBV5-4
CASSFPGQVNTEAFF
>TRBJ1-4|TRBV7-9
CAVAQGGEKLFF
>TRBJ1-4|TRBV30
CAWSGGQYEGEKLFF
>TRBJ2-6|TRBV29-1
CSVVTRDRGSSGANVLTF
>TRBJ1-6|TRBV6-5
CASRPDRGNSPLHF
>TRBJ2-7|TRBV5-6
CASSLDAAAHTSYEQYF
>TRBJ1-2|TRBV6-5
CASSYGGGYGYTF
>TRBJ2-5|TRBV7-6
CASSLVAGRETQYF
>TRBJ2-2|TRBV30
CAWTAPGQGRGELFF
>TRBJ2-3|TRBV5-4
CASSWVLGGDTDTQYF
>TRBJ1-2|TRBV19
CASEDRGPPYGYTF
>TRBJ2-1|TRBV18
CASLLVGDNEQFF
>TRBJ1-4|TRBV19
CASSSAPRDEKLFF
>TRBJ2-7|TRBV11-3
CAGGGRPYEQYF
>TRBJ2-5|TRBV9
CASSVVGGQGETQYF
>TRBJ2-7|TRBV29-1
CSLRGAGFYEQYF
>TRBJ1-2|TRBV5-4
CASSLGSRTNYGYTF
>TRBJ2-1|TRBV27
CASERNEQFF
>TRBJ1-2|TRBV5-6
CASSFGVQGDGYTF
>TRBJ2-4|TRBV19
CASTPPGQGSGKNIQYF
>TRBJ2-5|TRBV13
CASSGQTSGGKETQYF
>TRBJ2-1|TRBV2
CASSGRLASVYEQFF
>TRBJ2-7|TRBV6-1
CASSFTGYEQYF
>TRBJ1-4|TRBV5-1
CASSPQGQGMEEKLFF
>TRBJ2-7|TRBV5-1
CASSSGGLAGGNEQYF
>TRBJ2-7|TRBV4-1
CASSQLGGNSYEQYF